The 9 T cell receptor beta chains below come from one sample, sequenced in a study of T cells in Graves' hyperthyroidism and ophthalmopathy. Regions amplified from RNA transcripts were the TCR beta CDR3 regions. First-round RT-PCR with HTBI primers amplified the TCR CDR3 region. One entry per CDR3 protein results from TCRdb running MiXCR on the multiplex PCR reads. The sample lists 550,000 to 600,000 distinct CDR3 sequences, more than 13% seen once, with roughly 7.1% in the top ten. The sequencing sample was made of blood. These receptors came from a woman between 18 and 30 years old with Graves' ophthalmopathy.

Many counts were recorded for this clonotype. The V and J genes are TRBV6-1 and TRBJ2-2; 12 bases agree with TRBD2. The V gene's germline CDR1 is MNHNS and CDR2 SASEGT. V trimming: 6 bases; J trimming: 4 bases; junction bases outside the gene matches: 9. CDR3 size: 17 residues. CDR3 region: CASRQTSGRPGTGELFF. The CDR3 DNA reads as TGTGCCAGCAGGCAGACTAGCGGGAGACCGGGCACCGGGGAGCTGTTTTTT.

This clonotype occurred many times. The chain links TRBV4-2 to TRBJ2-7; 7 bases agree with TRBD2. Unmatched junction bases numbered 2, after V lost 0 bases and J lost 0 bases. This CDR3 contains 15 residues. The germline CDR1 and CDR2 sequences are LGHNA and YNFKEQ. CDR3 in DNA: TGTGCCAGCAGCCAAGATGGGGGGGTCTCCTACGAGCAGTACTTC. Protein sequence: CASSQDGGVSYEQYF.

This clonotype was observed many times. J is TRBJ2-1 and V is TRBV7-2; D not resolved. Germline lookup yields CDR1 SGHTA and CDR2 FQGNSA. Trimming shortened V by 7 bases and J by 5 bases, and 18 bases separated the two germline ends. This CDR3 region has 15 residues. The DNA of the CDR3 is TGTGCCAGCACCCAGTGGCCCCCAGAAAACAATGAGCAGTTCTTC. Protein: CASTQWPPENNEQFF.

This clonotype was recorded at least ten times. The chain joins TRBV6-1 to TRBJ2-1; possible D gene TRBD2, 5 bases. The germline V gene encodes CDR1 MNHNS and CDR2 SASEGT. The CDR3 totals 12 residues. Trimming removed 7 bases at V and 7 bases at J, with 11 bases between. The CDR3 coding sequence is TGTGCCAGCACCCTTAGCGAGAATGAGCAGTTCTTC. Residues: CASTLSENEQFF.

This clonotype was picked up many times. This rearrangement joins TRBV20-1 to TRBJ2-1; TRBD2 aligns across 7 bases. V was clipped by 0 bases and J by 5 bases; unmatched bases: 10. In germline, CDR1 is DFQATT, CDR2 SNEGSKA (reference sequence). The CDR3 runs 16 residues. This chain's CDR3 is CSARDPGGGVDNEQFF. CDR3 coding DNA: TGCAGTGCTAGAGATCCAGGCGGGGGAGTCGACAATGAGCAGTTCTTC.

This clonotype appeared many times. The chain recombines TRBV27 with TRBJ2-1; 13 bases agree with TRBD2. V shed 2 bases and J 6 bases; nucleotides not matched to a gene: 13. The CDR3 is made up of 19 amino acids. CDR1 and CDR2 from the germline V gene are MNHEY and SMNVEV (reference sequence). The CDR3 loop is CASSLRTSGRAEVSNEQFF. CDR3 DNA: TGTGCCAGCAGTTTACGAACTAGCGGGAGGGCTGAGGTCAGCAATGAGCAGTTCTTC.

This clonotype was seen repeatedly, ten times or more. The V and J genes are TRBV24-1 and TRBJ2-1; 12 positions agree with TRBD2. J lost 6 bases, V lost 6 bases, and 2 bases had no gene match. Per germline, CDR1 KGHDR and CDR2 SFDVKD. The CDR3 loop spans 14 amino acids. This CDR3 is CATSRTSGTNEQFF. CDR3 in DNA: TGTGCCACCAGTAGGACTAGCGGGACCAATGAGCAGTTCTTC.

This clonotype was observed many times. The rearrangement uses TRBV28 and TRBJ1-1; 9 bases are shared with TRBD1. CDR1 is MDHEN and CDR2 is SYDVKM in the germline V gene. The length of the CDR3 is 17 residues. The junction had 15 bases not matched to a gene; V was cut back by 5 bases and J by 5 bases. CDR3: CASSTTGQGQVRTEAFF. CDR3 sequence (DNA): TGTGCCAGCAGTACGACCGGACAGGGGCAAGTAAGAACTGAAGCTTTCTTT.

This clonotype was detected many times. The gene calls are TRBV20-1 and TRBJ2-1; TRBD2 matches 11 bases. CDR1 is DFQATT, CDR2 SNEGSKA, per germline (reference sequence). V dropped 4 bases and J dropped 3; count of bases not matched to a gene: 5. The CDR3 has 15 residues. CDR3 loop: CSAKILAGGYNEQFF. As DNA, the CDR3 is TGCAGTGCTAAAATCCTAGCGGGAGGCTACAATGAGCAGTTCTTC.